These 4 T cell receptor beta chains originate from one sample sequenced in a study of control samples from healthy donors and cancer patients. Sequenced by immunoSEQ multiplex PCR; TCRdb stores in-frame clones only, minus some. Seen here are roughly 120,000 clones, about 95% observed once, and the top ten hold about 3.5%. The specimen sequenced was blood. Every receptor here comes from a man aged 25-45 years in good health.

The rearrangement joins TRBV6-6 to TRBJ1-3; tentatively, D is TRBD1 (5 bases). Trimming stripped 8 bases from V and 0 bases from J, with 11 bases between. Germline CDR1 and CDR2: MNHNY and SVGAGI (reference sequence). The CDR3 length is 14 residues. The CDR3 DNA sequence: TGTGCCAGCTCTCAGGGCCACTCTGGAAACACCATATATTTT. Translating it yields CASSQGHSGNTIYF.

In its sample, this clone was seen a few times. The chain joins TRBV6-5 to TRBJ2-7, with a possible D match to TRBD1 (5 bases). Trimming removed 7 bases from V and 2 bases from J, with 18 bases in between. The CDR3 extends over 15 amino acids. The germline V gene encodes CDR1 MNHEY and CDR2 SVGAGI. The CDR3 bases are TGTGCCAGCACTCAAGGGGCGATGCTTGCCTACGAGCAGTACTTC. Its protein is CASTQGAMLAYEQYF.

V usage is TRBV5-1 and J usage is TRBJ2-5; D may correspond to TRBD1 or TRBD2 (5 bases each). Trimming left V 2 bases short and J 4 bases short, with 15 bases between. CDR1 and CDR2 from the germline V gene are SGHRS and YFSETQ. This CDR3 spans 15 amino acids. The CDR3 DNA reads as TGCGCCAGCAGCTTTTCCGGGGCCGCAGGAGAGACCCAGTACTTC. This translates into CASSFSGAAGETQYF.

The chain employs TRBV12-5 and TRBJ1-1; D call uncertain. The CDR3 is 11 residues long. Germline CDR1 LGHNT, CDR2 FRNRAP. The V gene lost 7 bases and the J gene lost 2 bases, with 5 bases spanning the gap. CDR3 protein: CASAPNTEAFF. CDR3 nucleotide sequence: TGTGCTAGTGCTCCCAACACTGAAGCTTTCTTT.